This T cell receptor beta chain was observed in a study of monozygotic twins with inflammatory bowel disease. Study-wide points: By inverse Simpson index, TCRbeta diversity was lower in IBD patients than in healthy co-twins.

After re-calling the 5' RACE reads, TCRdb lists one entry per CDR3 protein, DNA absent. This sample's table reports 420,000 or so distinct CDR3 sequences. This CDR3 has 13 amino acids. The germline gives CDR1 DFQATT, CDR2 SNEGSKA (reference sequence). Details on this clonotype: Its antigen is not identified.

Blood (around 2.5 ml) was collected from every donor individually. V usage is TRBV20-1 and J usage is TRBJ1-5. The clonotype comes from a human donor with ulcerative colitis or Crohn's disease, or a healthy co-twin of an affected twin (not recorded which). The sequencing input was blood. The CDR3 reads CSAGVGSNQPQHF.